This T cell receptor beta chain comes out of a study of T cell repertoires in cytomegalovirus infection. Across the study: Well-studied HLA-B-restricted CMV epitopes were used in the study alongside recently identified HLA-C-restricted ones. Public TCR beta signatures provided an indication of both CMV infection and a matching HLA type.

As for this clonotype: Its target is unknown.

Notes on the study in general: Predominance within the ex vivo response was attributable to HLA-C-restricted CMV-specific TCR beta clonotypes.

CDR1 and CDR2 from the germline V gene are SGHVS and FQNEAQ. CDR3 length: 15 amino acids. V trimming: 2 bases; J trimming: 4 bases; junction bases outside the gene matches: 5. TCRdb reprocessed the reads via MiXCR and lists one record per CDR3 protein. The profile shows some 940,000 distinct CDR3 sequences, approximately 33% of them singletons. This sequence originates from a human donor in good health (CMV status not recorded). Some clones in this sample may be carry-over from other donors' samples. This material consisted of cultured CD8+ T cells from PBMCs, taken from culture after CMV antigen stimulation. The rearrangement uses TRBV7-8 and TRBJ2-3; 8 nucleotides agree with TRBD2. The CDR3 sequence is CASSLPGGLADTQYF. For the CDR3, the DNA is TGTGCCAGCAGCTTACCGGGGGGGCTCGCAGATACGCAGTATTTT.